The clone carrying this TCR beta chain was counted many times. Its antigen is currently unknown. The data were obtained in a study of neurological immune-mediated disorders. It was by 5'RACE with 10-nucleotide random UMIs that the cDNA was made. From 15-18 subjects, every sequencing run obtained over 170 million TCR-beta sequences. TCRdb itself ran the 5' RACE reads through MiXCR, one entry per CDR3 protein. The sample contains 84,000 or so distinct CDR3 sequences, around 4% of which appear only once. Described time point: longitudinal time-point 3. General study results and limits: HTLV-1-associated myelopathy displayed the greatest TCR clonal expansion, and multiple sclerosis exhibited the smallest, lower than that of healthy controls. According to phylogenetic grouping, one related-CDR3 cluster, a possible signature, contained the repertoires of 18 of 34 multiple sclerosis patients.

The CDR3 consists of 12 residues. The V gene's germline CDR1 is SGDLS and CDR2 YYNGEE. Germline trimming cut 2 bases from V and 15 bases from J; bases unmatched to any gene: 7. This TCR was sampled from a woman aged 60 to 75 with multiple sclerosis. The sample was PBMCs. The V and J genes are TRBV9 and TRBJ2-1; 8 positions match TRBD2. CDR3 coding DNA: TGTGCCAGCAGCGTCGGGGGGGGTTTGGTGTTCTTC. As protein: CASSVGGGLVFF.